The 8 T cell receptor beta chains presented below share a single source sample, sequenced in a study of response to subunit inactivated influenza vaccine (dated by TCRdb to between 2018 and 2020). The library relied on RT-PCR. Sequencing relied on an Illumina HiSeq 2500. TCRdb reran the public reads through fastp at Q25 and MiXCR, keeping productive beta chains. Rows with one shared CDR3 protein collapse into an entry with the most common genes and DNA. Recorded for this sample are about 520,000 distinct CDR3 sequences; approximately 7.3% of them occurred a single time. The biggest ten clones account for less than 15% of the sample. The sample was PBMCs from blood, taken around 2 years after vaccination. These receptors originate from a man aged 45-69 years who received an inactivated influenza vaccine. Donor details come from another sample of the same person, matched by shared clones.

This clonotype was detected ten times or more. The chain has TRBV3-1 and TRBJ2-7, with D maybe TRBD1 (5 bases). The ends were cut back, 4 bases at V and 2 bases at J, with 9 bases in the middle. The CDR3 length is 13 residues. Germline CDR1 is LGHDT and CDR2 is YNNKEL (reference sequence). The CDR3: CASSRQGAYEQYF. The CDR3 coding sequence is TGTGCCAGCAGCCGTCAGGGTGCCTACGAGCAGTACTTC.

This clonotype was seen a few times. V gene TRBV5-1 combines with J gene TRBJ1-1; the D is unclear. CDR1 and CDR2 from the germline V gene are SGHRS and YFSETQ. The CDR3 consists of 14 residues. V lost 4 bases and J lost 1, with 11 bases in between. CDR3: CASSPSRTNTEAFF. The CDR3 DNA reads as TGCGCCAGCAGCCCGAGCCGGACGAACACTGAAGCTTTCTTT.

The V and J genes are TRBV4-3 and TRBJ1-6, with D uncertain. The CDR3 extends over 15 amino acids. The germline gives CDR1 LGHNA, CDR2 YSLEER. Trimming removed 1 base at V and 9 bases at J, with 13 bases between. CDR3 protein: CASSQVLGLGSPLHF. In DNA form, the CDR3 reads TGCGCCAGCAGCCAAGTCTTAGGTCTTGGTTCACCCCTCCACTTT.

CDR3 DNA sequence: TGTGCCAGCAGCTTATCCAGCGCAAGCTCCTACGAGCAGTACTTC. Translation: CASSLSSASSYEQYF. The rearrangement joins TRBV7-2 to TRBJ2-7; D is unresolved. This CDR3 comprises 15 residues. Trimming took off 2 bases at V and 0 bases at J, with 11 bases between the two ends. CDR1 is SGHTA and CDR2 is FQGNSA in the germline V gene.

The chain couples TRBV2 to TRBJ1-2, with D perhaps TRBD1 (5 bases). Germline CDR1 is SNHLY and CDR2 is FYNNEI. V was trimmed by 6 bases and J by 8 bases, leaving 10 bases between them. CDR3 size: 11 residues. The CDR3 loop reads CASSPGRGYTF. DNA for the CDR3: TGTGCCAGCAGCCCAGGGCGCGGCTACACCTTC.

At least ten counts were recorded for this clonotype. V and J are TRBV28 and TRBJ1-2; D gene uncertain. The CDR3 is made up of 15 amino acids. CDR1 MDHEN and CDR2 SYDVKM come from the germline V gene. The V end lost 5 bases, the J end lost 7 bases, and 20 bases lay between the germline ends. The CDR3 here is CASSPVSLEGGGYTF. Written as DNA, the CDR3 is TGTGCCAGCAGTCCCGTGAGCCTCGAGGGTGGTGGCTACACCTTC.

This clonotype came up a few times. CDR3 nucleotide sequence: TGTGCCAGCAGTTATGGGGGGCCTGGCGGCACCTACGAGCAGTACTTC. This encodes CASSYGGPGGTYEQYF. V usage is TRBV6-2 or TRBV6-3 and J usage is TRBJ2-7, with D perhaps matching TRBD1 or TRBD2 (6 bases each). The CDR3 has 16 residues. Trimming removed 3 bases at V and 2 bases at J, with 17 bases between. Germline CDR1 is MNHEY and CDR2 is SVGEGT.

This clonotype was seen only a few times. This rearrangement joins TRBV6-2 or TRBV6-3 to TRBJ2-5; no clear D gene. The V gene lost 7 bases and the J gene lost 1 base, with 10 bases spanning the gap. There are 13 residues in the CDR3. Germline assignment: CDR1 MNHEY and CDR2 SVGEGT. CDR3 sequence reads: CASTPQAQETQYF. In DNA, the CDR3 is TGTGCCAGCACGCCCCAGGCCCAAGAGACCCAGTACTTC.